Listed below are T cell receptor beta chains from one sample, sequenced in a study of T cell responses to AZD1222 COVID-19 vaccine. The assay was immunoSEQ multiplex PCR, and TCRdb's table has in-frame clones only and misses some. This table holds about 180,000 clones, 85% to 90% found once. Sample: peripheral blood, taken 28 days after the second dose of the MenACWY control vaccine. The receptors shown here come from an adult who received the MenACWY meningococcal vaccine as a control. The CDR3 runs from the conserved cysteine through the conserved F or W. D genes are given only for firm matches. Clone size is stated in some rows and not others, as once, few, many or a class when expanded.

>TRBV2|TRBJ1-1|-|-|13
CASGRELETEAFF
TGTGCCAGCGGCAGGGAGTTGGAAACTGAAGCTTTCTTT
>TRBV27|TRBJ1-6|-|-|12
CASLTGNSPLHF
TGTGCCAGCCTTACCGGCAATTCACCCCTCCACTTT
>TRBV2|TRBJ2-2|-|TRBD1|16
CASSLLRQGNTGELFF
TGTGCCAGCAGCCTTCTCAGACAGGGGAACACCGGGGAGCTGTTTTTT
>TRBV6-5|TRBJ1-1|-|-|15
CASSYLREMNTEAFF
TGTGCCAGCAGTTACTTGAGGGAAATGAACACTGAAGCTTTCTTT
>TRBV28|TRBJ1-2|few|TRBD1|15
CASRGGTGESYGYTF
TGTGCCAGCAGGGGGGGGACAGGGGAGAGCTATGGCTACACCTTC
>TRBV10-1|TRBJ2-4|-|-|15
CASSDGRLAKNIQYF
TGCGCCAGCAGTGACGGCAGATTAGCCAAAAACATTCAGTACTTC
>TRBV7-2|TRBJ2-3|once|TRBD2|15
CASSPREDFPDTQYF
TGTGCCAGCAGTCCCCGGGAGGACTTCCCAGATACGCAGTATTTT
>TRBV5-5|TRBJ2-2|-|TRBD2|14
CASSLGGGAGELFF
TGTGCCAGCAGCTTGGGGGGAGGGGCCGGGGAGCTGTTTTTT
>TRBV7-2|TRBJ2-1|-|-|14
CASSLGLDGDEQFF
TGTGCCAGCAGCCTGGGACTCGACGGGGATGAGCAGTTCTTC
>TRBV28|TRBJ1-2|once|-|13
CASSSPAYYGYTF
TGTGCCAGCAGTTCCCCGGCATACTATGGCTACACCTTC
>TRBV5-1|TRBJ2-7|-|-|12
CASSLGHYEQYF
TGCGCCAGCAGCTTGGGACACTACGAGCAGTACTTC
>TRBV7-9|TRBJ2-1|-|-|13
CATVLGGINEQFF
TGTGCCACGGTTTTGGGTGGAATCAATGAGCAGTTCTTC
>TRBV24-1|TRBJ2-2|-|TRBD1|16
CATSDLGQGDTGELFF
TGTGCCACCAGTGATTTAGGGCAGGGGGACACCGGGGAGCTGTTTTTT
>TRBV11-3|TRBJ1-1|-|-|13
CASSFQADTEAFF
TGTGCCAGCAGCTTTCAGGCGGACACTGAAGCTTTCTTT
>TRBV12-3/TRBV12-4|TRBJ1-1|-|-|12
CASSWGNTEAFF
TGTGCCAGCAGTTGGGGGAACACTGAAGCTTTCTTT
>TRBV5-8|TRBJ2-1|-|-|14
CASSWWQGVHEQFF
TGTGCCAGCAGCTGGTGGCAGGGTGTCCATGAGCAGTTCTTC
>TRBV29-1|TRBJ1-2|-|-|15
CSVGRGPTDNYGYTF
TGCAGCGTTGGCCGCGGACCCACAGACAACTATGGCTACACCTTC
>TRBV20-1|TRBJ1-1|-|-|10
CSASRSEAFF
TGCAGTGCTAGCAGGTCTGAAGCTTTCTTT
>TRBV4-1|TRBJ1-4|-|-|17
CASSWTANYATNEKLFF
TGCGCCAGCAGCTGGACAGCAAACTATGCAACTAATGAAAAACTGTTTTTT
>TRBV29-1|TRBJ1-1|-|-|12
CSSARGDTEAFF
TGCAGCTCTGCGAGGGGGGACACTGAAGCTTTCTTT
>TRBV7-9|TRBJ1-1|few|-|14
CASSLEAGDSEAFF
TGTGCCAGCAGCTTAGAAGCCGGGGATTCTGAAGCTTTCTTT
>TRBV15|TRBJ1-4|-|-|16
CATSRVFVGAGEKLFF
TGTGCCACCAGCAGAGTATTCGTGGGGGCGGGTGAAAAACTGTTTTTT
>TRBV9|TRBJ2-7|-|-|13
CASSPTNGPEQYF
TGTGCCAGCAGCCCTACAAACGGTCCGGAGCAGTACTTC
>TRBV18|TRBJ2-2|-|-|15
CASSPPGGSTGELFF
TGTGCCAGCTCACCACCGGGGGGTAGCACCGGGGAGCTGTTTTTT
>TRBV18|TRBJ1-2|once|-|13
CASSPDSGDGYTF
TGTGCCAGCTCGCCAGACAGCGGGGATGGCTACACCTTC
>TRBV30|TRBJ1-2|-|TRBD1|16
CAWSSHRTGFNYGYTF
TGTGCCTGGAGTTCACACCGGACAGGATTTAACTATGGCTACACCTTC
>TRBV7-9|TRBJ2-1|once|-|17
CASSLEASTQGGNEQFF
TGTGCCAGCAGCTTAGAAGCTAGCACCCAAGGCGGCAATGAGCAGTTCTTC
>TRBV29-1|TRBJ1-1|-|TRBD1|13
CSVGGQGGAEAFF
TGCAGCGTGGGGGGACAGGGAGGCGCTGAAGCTTTCTTT
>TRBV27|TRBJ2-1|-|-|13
CASSFRGYNEQFF
TGTGCCAGCAGTTTCCGGGGGTACAATGAGCAGTTCTTC
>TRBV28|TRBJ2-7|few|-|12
CASNSASYEQYF
TGTGCCAGCAACAGTGCCTCCTACGAGCAGTACTTC
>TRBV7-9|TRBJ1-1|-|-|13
CAHKRGLNTEAFF
TGTGCCCACAAGCGGGGGCTGAACACTGAAGCTTTCTTT
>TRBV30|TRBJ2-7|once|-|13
CAWSVGGTYEQYF
TGTGCCTGGAGTGTAGGTGGGACCTACGAGCAGTACTTC
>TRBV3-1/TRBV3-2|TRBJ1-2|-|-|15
CASSHPPAGQYGYTF
TGTGCCAGCAGCCACCCTCCCGCAGGCCAGTATGGCTACACCTTC
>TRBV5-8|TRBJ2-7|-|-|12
CASTREPYEQYF
TGTGCCAGCACTCGGGAACCCTACGAGCAGTACTTC
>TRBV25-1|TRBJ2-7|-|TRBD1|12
CASRGTVYEQYF
TGTGCCAGCAGAGGGACAGTGTACGAGCAGTACTTC
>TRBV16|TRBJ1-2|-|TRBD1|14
CASSQQGAKDGYTF
TGTGCCAGCAGCCAACAGGGGGCGAAAGATGGCTACACCTTC
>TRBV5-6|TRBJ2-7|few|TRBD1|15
CASSPPGQATYEQYF
TGTGCCAGCAGCCCGCCGGGACAGGCGACCTACGAGCAGTACTTC
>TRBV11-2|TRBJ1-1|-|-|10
CASGTTEAFF
TGTGCCAGCGGGACCACTGAAGCTTTCTTT
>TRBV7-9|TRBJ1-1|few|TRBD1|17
CASSPFVGTDQNTEAFF
TGTGCCAGCAGCCCCTTTGTCGGGACAGACCAGAACACTGAAGCTTTCTTT
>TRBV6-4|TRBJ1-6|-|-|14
CASSDGGVASPLHF
TGTGCCAGCAGTGACGGTGGTGTAGCCTCACCCCTCCACTTT
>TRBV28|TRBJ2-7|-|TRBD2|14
CATSGLAGTYEQYF
TGTGCCACCTCCGGATTAGCGGGAACTTACGAGCAGTACTTC